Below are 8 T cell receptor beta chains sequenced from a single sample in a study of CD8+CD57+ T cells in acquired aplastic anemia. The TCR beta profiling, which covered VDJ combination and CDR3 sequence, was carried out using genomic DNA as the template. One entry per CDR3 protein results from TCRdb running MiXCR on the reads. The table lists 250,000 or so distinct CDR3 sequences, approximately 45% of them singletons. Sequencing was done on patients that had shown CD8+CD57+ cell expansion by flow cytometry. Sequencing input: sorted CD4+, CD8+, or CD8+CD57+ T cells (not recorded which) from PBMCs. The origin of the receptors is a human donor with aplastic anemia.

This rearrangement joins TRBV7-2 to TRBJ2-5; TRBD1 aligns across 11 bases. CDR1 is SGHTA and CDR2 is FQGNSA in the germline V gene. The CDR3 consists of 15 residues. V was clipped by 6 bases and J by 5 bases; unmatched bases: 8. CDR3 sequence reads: CASSFGTGGVETQYF. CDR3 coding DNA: TGTGCCAGCAGTTTTGGGACAGGGGGTGTTGAGACCCAGTACTTC.

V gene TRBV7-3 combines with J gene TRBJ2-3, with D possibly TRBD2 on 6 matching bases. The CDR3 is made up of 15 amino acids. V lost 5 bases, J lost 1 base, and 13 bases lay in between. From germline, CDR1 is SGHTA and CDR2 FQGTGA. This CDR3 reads CASSPAGTGTDTQYF. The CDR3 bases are TGTGCCAGCAGCCCGGCGGGGACGGGCACAGATACGCAGTATTTT.

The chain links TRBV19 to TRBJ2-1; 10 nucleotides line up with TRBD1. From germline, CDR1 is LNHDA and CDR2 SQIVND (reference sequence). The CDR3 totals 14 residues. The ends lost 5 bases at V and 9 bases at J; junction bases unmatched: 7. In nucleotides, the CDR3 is TGTGCCAGTAGTCTTGGACAGGGGGTAAGTGAGCAGTTCTTC. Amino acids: CASSLGQGVSEQFF.

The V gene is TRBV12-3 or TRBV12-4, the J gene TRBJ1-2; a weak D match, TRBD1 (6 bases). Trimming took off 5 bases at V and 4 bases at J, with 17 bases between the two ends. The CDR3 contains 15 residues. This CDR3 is CASSARTGFIYGYTF. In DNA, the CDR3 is TGTGCCAGCAGTGCTCGAACAGGGTTCATCTATGGCTACACCTTC.

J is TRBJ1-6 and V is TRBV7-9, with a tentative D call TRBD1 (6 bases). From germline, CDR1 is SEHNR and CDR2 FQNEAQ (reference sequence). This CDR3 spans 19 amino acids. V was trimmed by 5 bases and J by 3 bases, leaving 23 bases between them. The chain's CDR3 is CASSTHDRGGAGYNSPLHF. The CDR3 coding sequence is TGTGCCAGCAGCACGCATGATCGGGGGGGGGCCGGCTATAATTCACCCCTCCACTTT.

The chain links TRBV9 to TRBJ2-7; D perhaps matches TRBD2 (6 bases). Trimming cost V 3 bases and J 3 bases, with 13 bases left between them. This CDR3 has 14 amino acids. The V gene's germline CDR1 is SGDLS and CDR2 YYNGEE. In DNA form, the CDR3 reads TGTGCCAGCAGCGGTGGAGGGGTAGGCTACGAGCAGTACTTC. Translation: CASSGGGVGYEQYF.

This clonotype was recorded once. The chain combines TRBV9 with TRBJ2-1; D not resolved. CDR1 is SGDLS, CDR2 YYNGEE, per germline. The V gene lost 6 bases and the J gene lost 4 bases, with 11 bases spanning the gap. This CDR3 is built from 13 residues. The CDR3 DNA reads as TGTGCCAGCAACCAGGCAGATTACAATGAGCAGTTCTTC. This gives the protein CASNQADYNEQFF.

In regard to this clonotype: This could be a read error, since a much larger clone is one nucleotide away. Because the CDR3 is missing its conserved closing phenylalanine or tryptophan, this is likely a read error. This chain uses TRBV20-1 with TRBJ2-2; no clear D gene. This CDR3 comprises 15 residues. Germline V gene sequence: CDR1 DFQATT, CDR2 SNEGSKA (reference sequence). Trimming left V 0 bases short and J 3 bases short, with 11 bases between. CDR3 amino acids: CSARDSSTDTGELFS. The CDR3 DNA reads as TGCAGTGCTAGAGATAGCTCCACGGACACCGGGGAGCTGTTTTCT.